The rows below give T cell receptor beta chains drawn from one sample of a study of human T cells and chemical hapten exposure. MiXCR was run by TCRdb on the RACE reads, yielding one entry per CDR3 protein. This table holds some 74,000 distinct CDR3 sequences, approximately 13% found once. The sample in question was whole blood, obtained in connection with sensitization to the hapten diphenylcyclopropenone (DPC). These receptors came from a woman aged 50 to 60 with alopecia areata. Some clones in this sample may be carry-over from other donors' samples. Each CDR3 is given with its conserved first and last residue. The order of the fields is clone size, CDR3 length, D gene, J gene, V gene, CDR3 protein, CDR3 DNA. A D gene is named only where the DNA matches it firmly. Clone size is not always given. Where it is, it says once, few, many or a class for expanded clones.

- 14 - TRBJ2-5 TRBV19 CASSTQDSVKTQYF TGTGCCAGTAGTACCCAGGACAGTGTGAAGACCCAGTACTTC
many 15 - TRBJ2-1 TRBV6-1 CASSEIAGSVNEQFF TGTGCCAGCAGTGAAATCGCCGGGAGCGTAAATGAGCAGTTCTTC
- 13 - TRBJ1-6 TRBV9 CASSVAGISPLHF TGTGCCAGCAGCGTTGCAGGGATCTCACCCCTCCACTTT
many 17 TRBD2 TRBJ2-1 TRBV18 CASSPGASGRRYNEQFF TGTGCCAGCTCACCAGGGGCTAGCGGGAGGAGGTACAATGAGCAGTTCTTC
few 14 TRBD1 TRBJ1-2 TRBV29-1 CSVDDREGGYGYTF TGCAGCGTTGACGACAGGGAGGGCGGCTATGGCTACACCTTC
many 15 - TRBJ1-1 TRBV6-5 CASSYSTRVNTEAFF TGTGCCAGCAGTTACTCGACCAGGGTCAACACTGAAGCTTTCTTT
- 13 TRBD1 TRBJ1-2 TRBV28 CASNNRGWRGYTF TGTGCCAGCAATAACAGGGGATGGCGTGGCTACACCTTC
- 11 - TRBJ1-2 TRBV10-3 CAIHQSGGYTF TGTGCCATCCATCAAAGTGGGGGCTACACCTTC
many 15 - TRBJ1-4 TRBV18 CASSRLGRKTEKLFF TGTGCCAGCTCACGTTTAGGTCGGAAGACTGAAAAACTGTTTTTT
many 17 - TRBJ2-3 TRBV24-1 CATSDPLPGGTTDTQYF TGTGCCACCAGTGACCCCCTTCCGGGGGGCACGACAGATACGCAGTATTTT
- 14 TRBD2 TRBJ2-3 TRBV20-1 CSAVAGGRTDTQYF TGCAGTGCTGTAGCGGGAGGGAGGACAGATACGCAGTATTTT
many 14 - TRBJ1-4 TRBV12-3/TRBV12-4 CASSLRQDNEKLFF TGTGCCAGCAGTTTACGGCAGGATAATGAAAAACTGTTTTTT
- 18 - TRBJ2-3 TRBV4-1 CASSTSFMTSRGTDTQYF TGCGCCAGCAGCACAAGTTTTATGACTAGTCGAGGCACAGATACGCAGTATTTT
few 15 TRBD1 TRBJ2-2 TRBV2 CASRALGQNSGELFF TGTGCCAGCAGGGCTTTGGGACAGAACTCCGGGGAGCTGTTTTTT
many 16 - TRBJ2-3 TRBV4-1 CASSQRLPLGTDTQYF TGCGCCAGCAGCCAAAGACTGCCCCTTGGCACAGATACGCAGTATTTT
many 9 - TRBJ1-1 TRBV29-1 CSGGNEAFF TGCAGCGGGGGGAATGAAGCTTTCTTT
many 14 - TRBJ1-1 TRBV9 CASSVVSRATEAFF TGTGCCAGCAGCGTAGTTTCCAGGGCCACTGAAGCTTTCTTT
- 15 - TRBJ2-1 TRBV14 CASSQVVTYYNEQFF TGTGCCAGCAGCCAAGTGGTGACTTACTACAATGAGCAGTTCTTC
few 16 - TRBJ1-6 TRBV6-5 CASSPARGPGSSPLHF TGTGCCAGCTCCCCCGCTCGGGGCCCTGGTAGTTCACCCCTCCACTTT
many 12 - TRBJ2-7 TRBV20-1 CSAGAGIDEQYF TGCAGTGCAGGTGCAGGGATCGACGAGCAGTACTTC
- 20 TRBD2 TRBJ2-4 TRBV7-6 CASSPRTSGRVVDAKNIQYF TGTGCCAGCAGCCCTAGGACTAGCGGGAGGGTGGTCGACGCCAAAAACATTCAGTACTTC
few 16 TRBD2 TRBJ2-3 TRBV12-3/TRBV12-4 CASRPTSGGFTDTQYF TGTGCCAGCAGGCCGACTAGCGGGGGATTCACAGATACGCAGTATTTT
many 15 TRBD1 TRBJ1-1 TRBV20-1 CSAREVGQGSTEAFF TGCAGTGCTAGAGAGGTAGGACAGGGATCTACTGAAGCTTTCTTT
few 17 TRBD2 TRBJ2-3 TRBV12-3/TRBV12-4 CASRRRLAADNTDTQYF TGTGCCAGCAGACGGCGACTAGCGGCAGATAACACAGATACGCAGTATTTT
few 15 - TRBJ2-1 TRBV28 CASSFRSSSYNEQFF TGTGCCAGCAGTTTCAGGAGTAGCTCCTACAATGAGCAGTTCTTC
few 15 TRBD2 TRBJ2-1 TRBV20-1 CSARDGTSGRGEQFF TGCAGTGCTAGAGATGGGACTAGCGGGAGAGGAGAGCAGTTCTTC
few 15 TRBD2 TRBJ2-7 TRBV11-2 CASSLTSGSVNEQYF TGTGCCAGCAGCTTAACTAGCGGGAGTGTCAACGAGCAGTACTTC
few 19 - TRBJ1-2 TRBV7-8 CASSLRVPGMRGYEYGYTF TGTGCCAGCAGCTTAAGGGTCCCTGGGATGAGGGGATACGAATATGGCTACACCTTC
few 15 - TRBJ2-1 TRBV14 CASSQAPPSYNEQFF TGTGCCAGCAGCCAAGCACCTCCTTCCTACAATGAGCAGTTCTTC
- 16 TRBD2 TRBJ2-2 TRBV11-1 CASSLGLAGVTGELFF TGTGCCAGCAGCTTGGGACTAGCGGGAGTCACCGGGGAGCTGTTTTTT
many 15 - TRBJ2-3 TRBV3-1 CASSQFALSTDTQYF TGTGCCAGCAGCCAATTTGCTCTAAGCACAGATACGCAGTATTTT
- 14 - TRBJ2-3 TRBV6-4 CASTRGGSTDTQYF TGTGCCAGCACAAGGGGGGGTAGCACAGATACGCAGTATTTT
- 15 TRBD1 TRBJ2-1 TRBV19 CASSGTGASYNEQFF TGTGCCAGTAGTGGTACAGGGGCTTCCTACAATGAGCAGTTCTTC
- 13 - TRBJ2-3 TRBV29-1 CSGEESGTDTQYF TGCAGCGGGGAGGAGTCGGGCACAGATACGCAGTATTTT
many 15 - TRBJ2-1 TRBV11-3 CASSLEGETYNEQFF TGTGCCAGCAGCTTGGAGGGAGAAACCTACAATGAGCAGTTCTTC
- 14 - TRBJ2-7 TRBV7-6 CASSLTTASYEQYF TGTGCCAGCAGCCTTACGACGGCCTCCTACGAGCAGTACTTC
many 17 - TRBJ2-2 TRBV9 CASSVGLRTENTGELFF TGTGCCAGCAGCGTAGGTCTCCGGACAGAGAACACCGGGGAGCTGTTTTTT
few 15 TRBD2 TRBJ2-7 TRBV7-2 CASSPTSGREGEQYF TGTGCCAGCAGCCCCACTAGCGGGAGGGAGGGCGAGCAGTACTTC
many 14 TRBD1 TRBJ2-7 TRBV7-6 CASSKGQLPYEQYF TGTGCCAGCAGCAAGGGACAGCTTCCCTACGAGCAGTACTTC
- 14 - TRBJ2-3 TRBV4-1 CASSQVAVTDTQYF TGCGCCAGCAGCCAAGTAGCAGTGACAGATACGCAGTATTTT
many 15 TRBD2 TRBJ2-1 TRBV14 CASSRGEGSYNEQFF TGTGCCAGCAGCCGGGGGGAGGGCTCCTACAATGAGCAGTTCTTC
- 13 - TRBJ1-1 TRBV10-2 CASTAGFSTEAFF TGCGCCAGCACGGCGGGGTTCTCTACTGAAGCTTTCTTT
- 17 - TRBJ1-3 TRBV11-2 CASSPKRPGGSGNTKYF TGTGCCAGCAGCCCGAAGAGACCCGGCGGCTCTGGAAACACCAAATATTTT
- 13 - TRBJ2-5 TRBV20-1 CSARAWAAETQYF TGCAGTGCTAGAGCCTGGGCCGCAGAGACCCAGTACTTC
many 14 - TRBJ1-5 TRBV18 CASSPGRQNQPQHF TGTGCCAGCTCACCAGGCAGGCAGAATCAGCCCCAGCATTTT
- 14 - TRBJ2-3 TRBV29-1 CSVALLGNTDTQYF TGCAGCGTTGCCCTTCTGGGGAACACAGATACGCAGTATTTT
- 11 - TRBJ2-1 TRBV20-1 CSAELYNEQFF TGCAGTGCTGAGCTATACAATGAGCAGTTCTTC
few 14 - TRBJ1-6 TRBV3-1 CASSQDWGTPPLHF TGTGCCAGCAGCCAAGATTGGGGTACCCCACCCCTCCACTTT